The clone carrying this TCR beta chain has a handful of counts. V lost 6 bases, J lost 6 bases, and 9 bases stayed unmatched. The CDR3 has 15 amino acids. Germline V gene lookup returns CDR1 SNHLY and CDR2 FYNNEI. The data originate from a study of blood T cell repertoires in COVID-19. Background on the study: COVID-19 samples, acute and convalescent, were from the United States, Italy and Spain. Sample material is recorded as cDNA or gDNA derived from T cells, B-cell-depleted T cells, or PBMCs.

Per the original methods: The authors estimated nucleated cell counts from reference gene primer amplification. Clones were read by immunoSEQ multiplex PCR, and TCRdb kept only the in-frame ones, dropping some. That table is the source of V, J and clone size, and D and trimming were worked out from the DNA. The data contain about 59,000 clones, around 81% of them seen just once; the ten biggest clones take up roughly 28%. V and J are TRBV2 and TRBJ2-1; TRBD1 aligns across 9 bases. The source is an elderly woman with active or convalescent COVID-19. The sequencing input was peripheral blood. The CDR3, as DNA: TGTGCCAGCAGCGGTACAGGGGGCGCTTCCAATGAGCAGTTCTTC. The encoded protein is CASSGTGGASNEQFF.